A single sample gave rise to the 10 T cell receptor beta chains below, sequenced in a study of blood T cell dynamics during melanoma immunotherapy. The time point was: pre-treatment baseline. Clones were read by immunoSEQ multiplex PCR, and TCRdb kept only the in-frame ones, dropping some. This table holds roughly 17,000 clones, roughly 84% found once. The sequencing here drew on blood, taken from a patient treated with checkpoint blockade. The source of these receptors is a human donor with melanoma.

This clone was detected a few times. The chain recombines TRBV6-5 with TRBJ2-1; TRBD2 matches 10 bases. Germline-derived CDR1 and CDR2 are MNHEY and SVGAGI. This CDR3 region has 15 residues. The J segment lost 5 bases and the V segment lost 4 bases, leaving 5 bases of the junction unmatched. DNA for the CDR3: TGTGCCAGCAGTTTTTTAGCGGGAGGAAACAATGAGCAGTTCTTC. This sequence encodes CASSFLAGGNNEQFF.

This chain connects TRBV5-1 to TRBJ2-3; 9 nucleotides align to TRBD1. Germline lookup yields CDR1 SGHRS and CDR2 YFSETQ. The CDR3 covers 14 residues. V was clipped by 5 bases and J by 7 bases; unmatched bases: 8. The CDR3 sequence: CASRETGGTNTQYF. The DNA of the CDR3 is TGCGCCAGCAGGGAGACAGGGGGGACGAATACGCAGTATTTT. The variable domain in full, with the rest retrieved from reference TRBV5-1 and TRBJ2-3, is KAGVTQTPRYLIKTRGQQVTLSCSPISGHRSVSWYQQTPGQGLQFLFEYFSETQRNKGNFPGRFSGRQFSNSRSEMNVSTLELGDSALYLCASRETGGTNTQYFGPGTRLTVL.

The chain combines TRBV15 with TRBJ2-5; the match to TRBD1 covers 11 bases. J was trimmed by 3 bases and V by 1 base; bases with no gene match: 1. This CDR3 has 15 amino acids. The germline V gene has CDR1 LNHNV and CDR2 YYDKDF (reference sequence). CDR3 residues: CATSRGDRGEETQYF. DNA of the CDR3: TGTGCCACCAGCAGAGGGGACAGGGGGGAAGAGACCCAGTACTTC.

This clone was found once. The chain employs TRBV10-3 and TRBJ1-5; maybe TRBD1 (6 bases). Germline CDR1 ENHRY, CDR2 SYGVKD. This CDR3 contains 15 residues. V was cut by 3 bases and J by 1 base, with 10 bases left in between. The CDR3 protein is CAISDSGQSNQPQHF. The CDR3 DNA follows: TGTGCCATCAGTGACTCTGGACAGAGCAATCAGCCCCAGCATTTT.

The chain is built from TRBV5-1 and TRBJ1-2; 10 bases map to TRBD1. The CDR3 has 14 amino acids. V lost 4 bases to trimming and J lost 7 bases; unmatched junction nucleotides: 7. Germline CDR1 is SGHRS and CDR2 is YFSETQ. For the CDR3, the DNA is TGCGCCAGCAGCGTGGACAGGGGGACTGGTGGCTACACCTTC. It translates to CASSVDRGTGGYTF.

The V call is TRBV10-3, the J call TRBJ1-3; weak D call: TRBD1 (5 bases). CDR1 and CDR2 from the germline V gene are ENHRY and SYGVKD. Trimming took off 7 bases at V and 1 base at J, with 17 bases between the two ends. The CDR3 is 16 amino acids. CDR3 loop: CAIIQGAWGSGNTIYF. The CDR3 DNA sequence: TGTGCCATCATTCAGGGTGCCTGGGGATCTGGAAACACCATATATTTT.

The rearrangement links TRBV27 to TRBJ2-2; D remains ambiguous. The V gene's germline CDR1 is MNHEY and CDR2 SMNVEV (reference sequence). The CDR3 consists of 11 residues. The germline V and J ends were trimmed by 3 bases and 8 bases, with 4 bases remaining between them. The CDR3 DNA is TGTGCCAGCAGTTTTGCTGGGGAGCTGTTTTTT. Amino acid sequence: CASSFAGELFF.

This clone came up a few times. The chain links TRBV30 to TRBJ1-1; D is possibly TRBD1 (6 bases). CDR3 length: 15 residues. The V gene's germline CDR1 is GTSNPN and CDR2 SVGIG (reference sequence). V lost 2 bases, J lost 3 bases, and 16 bases lay in between. Here the CDR3 DNA reads TGTGCCTGGAGTTCGTGGGGACATGAAGACACTGAAGCTTTCTTT. Its protein product is CAWSSWGHEDTEAFF.

This chain uses TRBV2 with TRBJ2-7; 9 nucleotides match TRBD2. Trimming at V came to 6 bases and at J to 1 base, leaving 10 bases not matched to a gene. CDR1 is SNHLY, CDR2 FYNNEI, per germline. CDR3 length equals 16 residues. CDR3 nucleotides: TGTGCCAGCAGGGGGGGAGGGCTAGCGGGATCCTACGAGCAGTACTTC. This gives the protein CASRGGGLAGSYEQYF.

The genes are TRBV19 and TRBJ2-7, with a weak D call TRBD1 (5 bases). Per germline, CDR1 LNHDA and CDR2 SQIVND (reference sequence). V was trimmed by 1 base and J by 4 bases, leaving 14 bases between them. The CDR3 has 15 amino acids. The CDR3 region has the DNA TGTGCCAGTAGTATAGTGGCGCAGGGTGCGTACGAGCAGTACTTC. Amino acid sequence: CASSIVAQGAYEQYF.